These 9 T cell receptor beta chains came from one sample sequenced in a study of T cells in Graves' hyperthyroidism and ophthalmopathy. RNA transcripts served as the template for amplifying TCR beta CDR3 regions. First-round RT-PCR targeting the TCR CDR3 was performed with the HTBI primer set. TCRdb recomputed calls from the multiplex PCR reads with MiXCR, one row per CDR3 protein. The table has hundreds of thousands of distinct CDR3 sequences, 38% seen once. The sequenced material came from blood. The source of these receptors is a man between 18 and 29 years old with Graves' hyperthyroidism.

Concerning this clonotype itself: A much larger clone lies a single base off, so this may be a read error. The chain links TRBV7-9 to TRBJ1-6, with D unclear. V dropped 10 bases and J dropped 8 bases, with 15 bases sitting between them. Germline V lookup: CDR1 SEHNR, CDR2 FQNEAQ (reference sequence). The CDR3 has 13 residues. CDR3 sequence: CAISHPPHSPLHF. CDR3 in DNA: TGTGCCATCTCCCATCCCCCGCATTCACCCCTCCACTTT.

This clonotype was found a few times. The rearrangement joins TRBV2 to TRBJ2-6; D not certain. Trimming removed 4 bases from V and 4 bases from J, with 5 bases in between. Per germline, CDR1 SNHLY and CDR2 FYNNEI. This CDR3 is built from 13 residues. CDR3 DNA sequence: TGTGCCAGCAGTGCATTGGGGGCCAACGTCCTGACTTTC. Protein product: CASSALGANVLTF.

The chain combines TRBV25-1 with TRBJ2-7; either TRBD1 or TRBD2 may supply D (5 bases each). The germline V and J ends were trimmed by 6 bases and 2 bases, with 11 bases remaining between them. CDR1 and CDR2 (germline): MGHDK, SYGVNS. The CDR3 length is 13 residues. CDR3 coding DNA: TGTGCCAGCAGGGAGGACACAACCTACGAGCAGTACTTC. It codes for CASREDTTYEQYF.

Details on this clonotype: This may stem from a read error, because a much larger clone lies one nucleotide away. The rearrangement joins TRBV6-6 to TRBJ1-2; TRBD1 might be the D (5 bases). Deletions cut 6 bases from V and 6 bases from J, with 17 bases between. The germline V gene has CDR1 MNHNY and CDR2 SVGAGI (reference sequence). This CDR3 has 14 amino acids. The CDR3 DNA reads TGTGCCAGCAGGGCCGGGACGGTGAACCATGGCTACACCTTC. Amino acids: CASRAGTVNHGYTF.

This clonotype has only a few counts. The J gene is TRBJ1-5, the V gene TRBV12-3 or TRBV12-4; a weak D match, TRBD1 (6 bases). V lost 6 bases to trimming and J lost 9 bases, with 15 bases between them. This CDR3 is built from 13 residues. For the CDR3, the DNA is TGTGCCAGCAGCCCCTCGGGGGGGCGGCCCCAGCATTTT. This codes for CASSPSGGRPQHF.

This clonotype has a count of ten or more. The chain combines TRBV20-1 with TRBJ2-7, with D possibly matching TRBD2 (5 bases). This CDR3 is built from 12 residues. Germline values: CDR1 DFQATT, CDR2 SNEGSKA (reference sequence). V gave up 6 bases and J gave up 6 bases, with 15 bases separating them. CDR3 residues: CSALTQRSEQYF. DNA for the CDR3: TGCAGTGCCCTCACTCAGCGGAGCGAGCAGTACTTC.

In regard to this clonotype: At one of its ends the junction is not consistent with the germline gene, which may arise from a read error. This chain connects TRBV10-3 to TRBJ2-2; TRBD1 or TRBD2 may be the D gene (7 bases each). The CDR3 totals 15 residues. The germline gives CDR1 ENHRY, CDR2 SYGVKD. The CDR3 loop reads CAISQGGGYNGEMFF. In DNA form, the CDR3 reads TGTGCCATCAGTCAGGGAGGGGGCTATAACGGGGAGATGTTTTTT.

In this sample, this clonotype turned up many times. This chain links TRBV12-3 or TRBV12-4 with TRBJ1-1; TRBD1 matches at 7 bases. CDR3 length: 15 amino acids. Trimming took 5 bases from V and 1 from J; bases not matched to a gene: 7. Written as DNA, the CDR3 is TGTGCCAGCAGTCCGCCGGGACAGCCGAACACTGAAGCTTTCTTT. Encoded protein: CASSPPGQPNTEAFF.

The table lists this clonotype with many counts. CDR3 sequence: CASSVATASEAFF. The CDR3 nucleotides are TGTGCCAGCAGCGTTGCTACGGCTTCTGAAGCTTTCTTT. V is TRBV9 and J is TRBJ1-1, with no clear D. The CDR3 is 13 amino acids. The V and J ends lost 2 bases and 6 bases respectively, with 11 bases between them. Germline V gene sequence: CDR1 SGDLS, CDR2 YYNGEE.